Each of the 20 T cell receptor beta chains below was sequenced from the same sample in a study of OX40 agonist ivuxolimab in advanced cancers. Clones were sequenced by immunoSEQ multiplex PCR, and TCRdb holds only the in-frame ones, with some missing. Of 65,000 to 95,000 clones in the sample, around 88% are singletons; the top ten hold 0.76%. Source: CD4+ or CD8+ T cells sorted from blood, taken in a trial of the OX40 agonist ivuxolimab. The receptors shown here come from an adult with an advanced solid tumor such as melanoma, head and neck, liver or kidney cancer.

There are a few counts of this clone. This sequence joins TRBV4-3 and TRBJ2-2, with D unresolved. From germline, CDR1 is LGHNA and CDR2 YSLEER. This CDR3 is built from 17 residues. With 4 bases removed from V and 0 bases from J, the gap between germline ends came to 15 bases. The CDR3 DNA reads TGCGCCAGCAGCCCAGAGGTGAATAATGCGAACACCGGGGAGCTGTTTTTT. It codes for CASSPEVNNANTGELFF.

V and J are TRBV9 and TRBJ1-2, with D perhaps matching TRBD1 (6 bases). Germline V lookup: CDR1 SGDLS, CDR2 YYNGEE. CDR3 length: 15 amino acids. V was pared by 0 bases and J by 4 bases, with 13 bases between. The DNA for the CDR3 is TGTGCCAGCAGCGTAGACGCACAGGGCGGCTATGGCTACACCTTC. Translating it yields CASSVDAQGGYGYTF.

The chain recombines TRBV10-3 with TRBJ2-5; 10 bases map to TRBD1. The germline CDR1 and CDR2 sequences are ENHRY and SYGVKD. Losses at the gene ends were 4 bases for V and 5 bases for J; bases not matched to a gene: 4. The CDR3 has 14 amino acids. The CDR3 region is CAISGQGASETQYF. The CDR3 nucleotides are TGTGCCATCAGTGGACAGGGGGCATCGGAGACCCAGTACTTC.

The rearrangement joins TRBV6-6 to TRBJ2-2; no clear D. V lost 5 bases and J lost 0, with 10 bases in between. There are 15 residues in the CDR3. Germline CDR1 and CDR2: MNHNY and SVGAGI (reference sequence). CDR3 sequence (DNA): TGTGCCAGCAGTGCCGGGTCCGCGAACACCGGGGAGCTGTTTTTT. It specifies CASSAGSANTGELFF.

The chain employs TRBV18 and TRBJ2-7; 7 bases align to TRBD2. The CDR3 runs 15 residues. J lost 0 bases, V lost 1 base, and 3 bases had no gene match. Germline loops: CDR1 KGHSH, CDR2 LQKENI. DNA of the CDR3: TGTGCCAGCTCACCACTGGGCGGGAGCTCCTACGAGCAGTACTTC. Translated: CASSPLGGSSYEQYF. Complete variable domain (other parts from reference TRBV18 and TRBJ2-7): NAGVMQNPRHLVRRRGQEARLRCSPMKGHSHVYWYRQLPEEGLKFMVYLQKENIIDESGMPKERFSAEFPKEGPSILRIQQVVRGDSAAYFCASSPLGGSSYEQYFGPGTRLTVT.

This chain joins TRBV7-9 and TRBJ1-4; 9 bases agree with TRBD1. V lost 5 bases and J lost 6; bases outside the gene matches: 4. In germline, CDR1 is SEHNR, CDR2 FQNEAQ (reference sequence). The CDR3 is 14 amino acids. The CDR3 loop is CASSPWTGDEKLFF. The CDR3 nucleotides are TGTGCCAGCAGCCCATGGACAGGGGATGAAAAACTGTTTTTT.

J is TRBJ1-5 and V is TRBV7-2; a weak D match, TRBD1 (5 bases). Trimming took off 1 base at V and 10 bases at J, with 17 bases between the two ends. This CDR3 is 15 amino acids long. Germline V CDR1 and CDR2: SGHTA, FQGNSA. The CDR3 region is CASSLGGVTTAPQHF. CDR3 DNA: TGTGCCAGCAGCTTAGGGGGGGTGACCACCGCACCCCAGCATTTT.

The rearrangement links TRBV20-1 to TRBJ2-1; D remains unclear. V was clipped by 7 bases and J by 3 bases, with 7 bases between them. This CDR3 contains 11 residues. Per germline, CDR1 DFQATT and CDR2 SNEGSKA (reference sequence). DNA of the CDR3: TGCAGTGTGGCTGTCTACAATGAGCAGTTCTTC. It yields the protein CSVAVYNEQFF.

The genes are TRBV29-1 and TRBJ2-5; 7 bases match TRBD2. The V gene's germline CDR1 is SQVTM and CDR2 ANQGSEA. The CDR3 runs 16 residues. J gave up 1 base and V 1 base, and 9 bases lay outside the gene matches. The CDR3 DNA follows: TGCAGCGTTGAAGGGGCCCGGGGAGGGTCCCAAGAGACCCAGTACTTC. Amino acids: CSVEGARGGSQETQYF.

This rearrangement joins TRBV30 to TRBJ1-2, with D tentatively TRBD1 (6 bases). CDR3 length: 13 amino acids. From germline, CDR1 is GTSNPN and CDR2 SVGIG (reference sequence). V lost 1 base to trimming and J lost 6 bases, with 12 bases between them. The CDR3: CAWSEQGIHGYTF. CDR3 bases: TGTGCCTGGAGTGAACAGGGAATTCATGGCTACACCTTC. Looking up the rest from reference TRBV30 and TRBJ1-2 gives the full variable domain: SQTIHQWPATLVQPVGSPLSLECTVEGTSNPNLYWYRQAAGRGLQLLFYSVGIGQISSEVPQNLSASRPQDRQFILSSKKLLLSDSGFYLCAWSEQGIHGYTFGSGTRLTVV.

CDR3 in DNA: TGCGCCAGCAGCCGGGATACCAACGAGCAGTACTTC. This gives the protein CASSRDTNEQYF. The chain joins TRBV5-1 to TRBJ2-7; D perhaps matches TRBD2 (5 bases). Germline V gives CDR1 SGHRS, CDR2 YFSETQ. The V end was cut by 4 bases, the J end by 5 bases, with 10 bases between. This CDR3 contains 12 residues.

The rearrangement links TRBV5-1 to TRBJ2-5, with D possibly matching TRBD2 (5 bases). The ends were cut back, 3 bases at V and 5 bases at J, with 11 bases in the middle. The CDR3 covers 13 residues. CDR1 SGHRS and CDR2 YFSETQ come from the germline V gene. The CDR3 loop reads CASSWEIGETQYF. The DNA of the CDR3 is TGCGCCAGCAGCTGGGAGATTGGGGAGACCCAGTACTTC.

J is TRBJ2-7 and V is TRBV12-2; the table's D gene call, TRBD2, was not cross checked with the DNA. TRBV12-2 is a known pseudogene. This CDR3 region has 15 residues. CDR3 in amino acids: CASRPGGGPFYEQYF. CDR3 in DNA: TGTGCAAGTCGCCCGGGAGGGGGCCCCTTTTACGAGCAGTACTTC.

The rearrangement links TRBV10-2 to TRBJ2-1; 10 positions agree with TRBD2. CDR1 is WSHSY, CDR2 SAAADI, per germline. V dropped 6 bases and J dropped 9; count of bases not matched to a gene: 11. The CDR3 consists of 15 residues. This CDR3 is CASRASGLAEPEQFF. CDR3 coding DNA: TGCGCCAGCAGGGCCTCTGGACTAGCGGAACCTGAGCAGTTCTTC.

The chain carries TRBV23-1 and TRBJ1-2; D gene ambiguous. TRBV23-1 is filed as an ORF, its function uncertain. CDR3 length: 10 residues. The V end lost 6 bases, the J end lost 6 bases, and 5 bases lay between the germline ends. CDR3 residues: CASRRDGYTF. CDR3 coding DNA: TGCGCCAGCAGGCGTGATGGCTACACCTTC.

The chain carries TRBV28 and TRBJ2-7; 7 bases line up with TRBD2. The CDR3 consists of 12 residues. Germline V gene data show CDR1 as MDHEN and CDR2 as SYDVKM. V lost 11 bases to trimming and J lost 3 bases; unmatched junction nucleotides: 7. The CDR3 coding sequence is TGTGCCTCTGGCGGGAGTAGCTACGAGCAGTACTTC. This gives the protein CASGGSSYEQYF.

V is TRBV7-2 and J is TRBJ2-3, with TRBD2 matching over 10 bases. Germline-derived CDR1 and CDR2 are SGHTA and FQGNSA. V shed 6 bases, J shed 6 bases, and the junction held 15 bases outside the gene matches. This CDR3 comprises 17 residues. CDR3 protein: CASRSAASGSPHDTQYF. Here the CDR3 DNA reads TGTGCCAGCAGGTCAGCGGCTAGCGGGAGCCCTCATGATACGCAGTATTTT. The variable domain in full, with the rest retrieved from reference TRBV7-2 and TRBJ2-3, is GAGVSQSPSNKVTEKGKDVELRCDPISGHTALYWYRQSLGQGLEFLIYFQGNSAPDKSGLPSDRFSAERTGGSVSTLTIQRTQQEDSAVYLCASRSAASGSPHDTQYFGPGTRLTVL.

The chain links TRBV11-3 to TRBJ2-1, with 7 bases aligning to TRBD1. With 4 bases clipped from V and 0 bases from J, the junction kept 0 bases outside the gene matches. The germline CDR1 and CDR2 sequences are SGHNT and YENEEA. This CDR3 region has 14 residues. The CDR3 loop reads CASSWDSSYNEQFF. In DNA, the CDR3 is TGTGCCAGCAGCTGGGACAGCTCCTACAATGAGCAGTTCTTC.

The chain combines TRBV11-3 with TRBJ2-5, with D tentatively TRBD1 (6 bases). The J call is in doubt because the DNA end fits TRBJ2-7 better. Germline lookup yields CDR1 SGHNT and CDR2 YENEEA. This CDR3 spans 15 amino acids. As DNA, the CDR3 is TGTGCCAGCAGCTTAAGGGACCGGGACACCTACGAGCAGTACTTC. The encoded protein is CASSLRDRDTYEQYF.

The CDR3 DNA reads as TGTGCCAGCAGTGGGGCGACAGGGGCTGAAAAACTGTTTTTT. This sequence encodes CASSGATGAEKLFF. The chain employs TRBV2 and TRBJ1-4; 8 nucleotides match TRBD1. The trim removed 4 bases at V and 7 bases at J, leaving 5 bases unmatched. Germline V CDR1 and CDR2: SNHLY, FYNNEI. CDR3 length: 14 amino acids.